This T cell receptor (beta chain) came from a study of cytotoxic CD8 clonotypes in ibrutinib-treated CLL. This clone appeared a single time. The table came from immunoSEQ multiplex PCR; TCRdb's copy has only in-frame clones and leaves some out. The data contain about 140,000 clones, 70% to 85% of them singletons. The sequence derives from a human donor with chronic lymphocytic leukemia. Source: PBMCs, taken after 12 months of ibrutinib treatment.

The CDR3: CASSLMGESTDTQYF. The CDR3 DNA follows: TGTGCCAGCAGCTTAATGGGGGAGAGCACAGATACGCAGTATTTT. This chain links TRBV7-2 with TRBJ2-3; the D gene could be TRBD1 or TRBD2 (5 bases each). The CDR3 runs to 15 residues. The germline V and J ends were trimmed by 2 bases and 0 bases, with 9 bases remaining between them. Germline CDR1 is SGHTA and CDR2 is FQGNSA.